This T cell receptor (beta chain) was retrieved from a study of blood T cell repertoires in COVID-19. This CDR3 comprises 16 residues. Germline V gives CDR1 SGHDT, CDR2 YYEEEE. The germline V and J ends were trimmed by 7 bases and 0 bases, with 19 bases remaining between them. Clones were read by immunoSEQ multiplex PCR, and TCRdb kept only the in-frame ones, dropping some. The sample carries tens of thousands of clones, under 85% recorded once. The sample holds a few counts of this clone. Material: peripheral blood. V is TRBV5-6 and J is TRBJ2-5, with D possibly matching TRBD1 (6 bases). The source is a man in his 70s with acute or convalescent COVID-19. The CDR3 here is CASVQQGGYNQETQYF. DNA of the CDR3: TGTGCCAGCGTACAACAGGGCGGATATAACCAAGAGACCCAGTACTTC.